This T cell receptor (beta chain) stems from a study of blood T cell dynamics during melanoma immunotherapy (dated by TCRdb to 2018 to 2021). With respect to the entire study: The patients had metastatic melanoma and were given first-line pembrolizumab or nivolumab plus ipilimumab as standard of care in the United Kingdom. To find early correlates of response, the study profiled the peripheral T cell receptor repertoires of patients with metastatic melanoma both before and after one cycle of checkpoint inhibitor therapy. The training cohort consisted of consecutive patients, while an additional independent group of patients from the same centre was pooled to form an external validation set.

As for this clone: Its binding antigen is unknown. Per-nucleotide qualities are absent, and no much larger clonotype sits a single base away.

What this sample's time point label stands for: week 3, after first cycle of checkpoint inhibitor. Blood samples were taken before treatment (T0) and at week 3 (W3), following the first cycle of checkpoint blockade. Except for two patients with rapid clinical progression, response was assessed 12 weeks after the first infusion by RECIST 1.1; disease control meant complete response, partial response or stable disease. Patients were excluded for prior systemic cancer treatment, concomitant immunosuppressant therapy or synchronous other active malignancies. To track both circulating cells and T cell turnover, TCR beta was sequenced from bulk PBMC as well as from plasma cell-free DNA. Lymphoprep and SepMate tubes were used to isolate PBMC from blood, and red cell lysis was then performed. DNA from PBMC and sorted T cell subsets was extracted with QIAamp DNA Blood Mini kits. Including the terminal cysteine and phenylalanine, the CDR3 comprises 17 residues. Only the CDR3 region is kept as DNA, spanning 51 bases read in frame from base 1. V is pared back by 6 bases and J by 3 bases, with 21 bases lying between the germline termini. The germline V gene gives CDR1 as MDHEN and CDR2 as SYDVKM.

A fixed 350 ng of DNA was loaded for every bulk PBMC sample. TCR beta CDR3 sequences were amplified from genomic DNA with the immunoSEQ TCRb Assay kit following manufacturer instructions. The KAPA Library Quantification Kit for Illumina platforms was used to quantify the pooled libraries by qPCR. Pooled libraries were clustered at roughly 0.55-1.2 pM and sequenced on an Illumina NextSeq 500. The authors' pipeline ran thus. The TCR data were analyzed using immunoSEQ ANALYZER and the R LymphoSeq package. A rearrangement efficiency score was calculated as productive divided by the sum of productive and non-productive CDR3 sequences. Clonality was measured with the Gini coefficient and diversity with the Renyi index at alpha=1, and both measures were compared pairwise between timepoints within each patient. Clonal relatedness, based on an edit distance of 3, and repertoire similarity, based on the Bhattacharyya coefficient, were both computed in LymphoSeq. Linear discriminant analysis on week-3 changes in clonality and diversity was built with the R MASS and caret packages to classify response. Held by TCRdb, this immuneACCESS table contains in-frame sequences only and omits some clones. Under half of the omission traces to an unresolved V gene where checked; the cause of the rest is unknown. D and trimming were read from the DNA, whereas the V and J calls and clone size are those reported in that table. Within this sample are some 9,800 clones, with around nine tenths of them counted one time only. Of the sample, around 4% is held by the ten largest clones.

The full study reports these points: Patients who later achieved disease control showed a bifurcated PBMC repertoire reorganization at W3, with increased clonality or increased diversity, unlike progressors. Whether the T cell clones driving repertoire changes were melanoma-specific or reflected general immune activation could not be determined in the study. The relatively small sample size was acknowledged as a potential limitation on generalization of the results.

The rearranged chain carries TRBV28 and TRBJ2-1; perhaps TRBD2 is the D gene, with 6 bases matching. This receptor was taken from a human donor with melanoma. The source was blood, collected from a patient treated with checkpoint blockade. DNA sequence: TGTGCCAGCAGCGGGAGAGTTCGACGAAGGGGCTACAATGAGCAGTTCTTC. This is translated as CASSGRVRRRGYNEQFF.